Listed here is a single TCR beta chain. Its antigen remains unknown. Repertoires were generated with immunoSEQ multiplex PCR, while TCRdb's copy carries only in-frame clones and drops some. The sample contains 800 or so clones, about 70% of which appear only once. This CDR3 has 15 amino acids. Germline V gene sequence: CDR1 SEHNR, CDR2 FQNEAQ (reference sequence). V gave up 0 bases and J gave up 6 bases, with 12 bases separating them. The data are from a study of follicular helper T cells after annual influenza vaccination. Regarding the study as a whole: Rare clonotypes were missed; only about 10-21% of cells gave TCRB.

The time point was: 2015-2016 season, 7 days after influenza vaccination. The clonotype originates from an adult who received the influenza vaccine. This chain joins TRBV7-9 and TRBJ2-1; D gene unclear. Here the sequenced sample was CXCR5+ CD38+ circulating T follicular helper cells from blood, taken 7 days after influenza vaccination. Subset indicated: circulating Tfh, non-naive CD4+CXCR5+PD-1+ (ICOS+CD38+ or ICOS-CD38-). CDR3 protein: CASSLALQMGNEQFF. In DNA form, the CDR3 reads TGTGCCAGCAGCTTAGCGCTCCAAATGGGCAATGAGCAGTTCTTC.